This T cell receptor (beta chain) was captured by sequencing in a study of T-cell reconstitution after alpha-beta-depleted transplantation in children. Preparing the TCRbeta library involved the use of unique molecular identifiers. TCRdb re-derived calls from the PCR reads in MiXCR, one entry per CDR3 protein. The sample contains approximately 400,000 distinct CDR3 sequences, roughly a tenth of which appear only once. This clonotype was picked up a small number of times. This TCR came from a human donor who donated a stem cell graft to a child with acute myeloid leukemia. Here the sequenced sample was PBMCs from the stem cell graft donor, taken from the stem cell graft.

The CDR3 region is CASSLAPSSKNIQYF. In DNA form, the CDR3 reads TGTGCCAGCAGCTTAGCCCCTAGCTCCAAAAACATTCAGTACTTC. The chain links TRBV7-8 to TRBJ2-4, with D perhaps matching TRBD2 (5 bases). The CDR3 has 15 amino acids. Looked up from germline, CDR1 is SGHVS and CDR2 is FQNEAQ. Trimming left V 0 bases short and J 2 bases short, with 8 bases between.